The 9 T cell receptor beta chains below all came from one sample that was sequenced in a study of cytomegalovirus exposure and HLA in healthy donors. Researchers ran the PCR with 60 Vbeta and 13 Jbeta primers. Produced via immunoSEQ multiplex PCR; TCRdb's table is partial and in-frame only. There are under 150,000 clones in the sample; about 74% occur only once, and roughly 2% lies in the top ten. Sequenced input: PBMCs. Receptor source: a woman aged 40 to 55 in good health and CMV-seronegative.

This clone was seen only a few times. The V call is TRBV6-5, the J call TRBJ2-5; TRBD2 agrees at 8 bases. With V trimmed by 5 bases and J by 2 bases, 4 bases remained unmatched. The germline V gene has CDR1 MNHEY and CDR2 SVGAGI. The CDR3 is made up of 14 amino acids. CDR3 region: CASSRSSGQETQYF. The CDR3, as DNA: TGTGCCAGCAGTAGGTCTAGCGGGCAAGAGACCCAGTACTTC.

The CDR3 loop reads CASSTKWAIHEQYF. The CDR3 nucleotides read TGTGCCAGTAGTACGAAATGGGCCATCCACGAGCAGTACTTC. The chain links TRBV19 to TRBJ2-7; D unresolved. The length of the CDR3 is 14 residues. Trimming took 4 bases from V and 5 from J, leaving 15 bases between them. Germline assignment: CDR1 LNHDA and CDR2 SQIVND (reference sequence).

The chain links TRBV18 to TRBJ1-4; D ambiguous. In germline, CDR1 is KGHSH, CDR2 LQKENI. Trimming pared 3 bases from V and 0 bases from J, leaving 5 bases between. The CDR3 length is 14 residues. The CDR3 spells CASSPPATNEKLFF. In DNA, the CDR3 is TGTGCCAGCTCACCCCCCGCAACTAATGAAAAACTGTTTTTT.

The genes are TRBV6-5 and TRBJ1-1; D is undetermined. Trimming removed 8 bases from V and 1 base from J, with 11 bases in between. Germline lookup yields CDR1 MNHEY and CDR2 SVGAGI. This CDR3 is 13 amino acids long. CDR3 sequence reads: CASRSQANTEAFF. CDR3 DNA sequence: TGTGCCAGCCGATCGCAGGCGAACACTGAAGCTTTCTTT.

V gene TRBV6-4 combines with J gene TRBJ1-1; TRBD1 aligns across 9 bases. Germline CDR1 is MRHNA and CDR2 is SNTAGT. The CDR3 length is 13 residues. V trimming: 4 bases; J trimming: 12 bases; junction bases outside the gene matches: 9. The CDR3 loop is CASSARDREEPFF. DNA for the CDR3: TGTGCCAGCAGTGCGCGGGACAGGGAGGAACCTTTCTTT.

Written as DNA, the CDR3 is TGTGCCAGCTTCGCTAGGCAGATGAACACTGAAGCTTTCTTT. Protein: CASFARQMNTEAFF. The rearrangement links TRBV28 to TRBJ1-1; D ambiguous. Germline V gene data show CDR1 as MDHEN and CDR2 as SYDVKM. The V end lost 8 bases, the J end lost 0 bases, and 13 bases lay between the germline ends. The CDR3 has 14 amino acids.

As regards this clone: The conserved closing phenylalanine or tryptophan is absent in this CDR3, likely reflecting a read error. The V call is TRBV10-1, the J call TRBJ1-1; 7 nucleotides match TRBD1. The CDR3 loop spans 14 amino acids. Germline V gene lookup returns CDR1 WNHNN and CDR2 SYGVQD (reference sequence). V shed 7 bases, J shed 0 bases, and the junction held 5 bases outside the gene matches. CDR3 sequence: CASTPGGVNTEAFS. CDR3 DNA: TGCGCCAGCACGCCAGGGGGAGTGAACACTGAAGCTTTCTCT.

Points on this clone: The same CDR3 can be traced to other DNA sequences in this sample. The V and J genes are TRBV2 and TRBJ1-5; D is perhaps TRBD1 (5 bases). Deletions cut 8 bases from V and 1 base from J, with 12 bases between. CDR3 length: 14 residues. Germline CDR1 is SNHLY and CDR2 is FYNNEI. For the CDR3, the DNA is TGTGCCAGCGCCCAGGACACGAGCAATCAGCCCCAGCATTTT. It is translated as CASAQDTSNQPQHF.

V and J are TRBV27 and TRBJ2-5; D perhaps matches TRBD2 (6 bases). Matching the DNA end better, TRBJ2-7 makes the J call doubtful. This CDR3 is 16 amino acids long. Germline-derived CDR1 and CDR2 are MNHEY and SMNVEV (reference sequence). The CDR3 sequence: CASSTMAGGVYYEQYF. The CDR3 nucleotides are TGTGCCAGCAGTACAATGGCCGGCGGGGTATACTACGAGCAGTACTTC.